These 7 T cell receptor beta chains came from one sample sequenced in a study of T cell changes during pregnancy in multiple sclerosis. Sequenced by immunoSEQ multiplex PCR; TCRdb stores in-frame clones only, minus some. Of about 64,000 clones listed, around 96% were seen once; the top ten hold about 2.5%. The sample in question was CD8+ T cells from peripheral blood mononuclear cells, obtained after pregnancy. The receptors were gathered from a female donor with multiple sclerosis, enrolled in a pregnancy study.

The J gene is TRBJ2-3, the V gene TRBV11-2; 7 positions match TRBD2. The CDR3 is 15 amino acids. Germline V CDR1 and CDR2: SGHAT, FQNNGV. J gave up 2 bases and V 2 bases, and 4 bases lay outside the gene matches. CDR3 DNA sequence: TGTGCCAGCAGCTTACCAGCGGGATACACAGATACGCAGTATTTT. Protein: CASSLPAGYTDTQYF.

The genes are TRBV6-5 and TRBJ1-5, with 8 nucleotides matching TRBD1. Germline V CDR1 and CDR2: MNHEY, SVGAGI. The CDR3 has 14 residues. Trimming at V came to 6 bases and at J to 3 bases, leaving 4 bases not matched to a gene. The CDR3 reads CASSTGGYNQPQHF. The CDR3 DNA is TGTGCCAGCAGCACAGGGGGATACAATCAGCCCCAGCATTTT.

For the CDR3, the DNA is TGTGCCAGCAGGTTGCGGGGTAGCAATCAGCCCCAGCATTTT. It specifies CASRLRGSNQPQHF. V gene TRBV2 combines with J gene TRBJ1-5; unclear D gene. This CDR3 comprises 14 residues. Trimming took off 6 bases at V and 0 bases at J, with 9 bases between the two ends. Germline values: CDR1 SNHLY, CDR2 FYNNEI.

CDR3 nucleotides: TGTGCCAGCAGCCCGCCAGGGGGCGAAATTTCTAACTATGGCTACACCTTC. This codes for CASSPPGGEISNYGYTF. The chain joins TRBV7-9 to TRBJ1-2; TRBD1 agrees at 8 bases. The CDR3 runs to 17 residues. V lost 5 bases to trimming and J lost 0 bases; unmatched junction nucleotides: 11. Looked up from germline, CDR1 is SEHNR and CDR2 is FQNEAQ (reference sequence).

This chain connects TRBV27 to TRBJ2-5; 11 bases match TRBD2. The ends lost 4 bases at V and 5 bases at J; junction bases unmatched: 9. The CDR3 is 16 amino acids. Germline V gene data show CDR1 as MNHEY and CDR2 as SMNVEV (reference sequence). CDR3 region: CASSSILAGAGETQYF. The CDR3 nucleotides read TGTGCCAGCAGTTCAATACTAGCGGGGGCTGGGGAGACCCAGTACTTC.

This chain uses TRBV7-8 with TRBJ1-1, with 8 positions matching TRBD1. The CDR3 extends over 15 amino acids. The ends lost 7 bases at V and 5 bases at J; junction bases unmatched: 12. Germline V CDR1 and CDR2: SGHVS, FQNEAQ. CDR3 nucleotide sequence: TGTGCCAGCAACCGAATCGACAGGGGAGTTACTGAAGCTTTCTTT. It yields the protein CASNRIDRGVTEAFF. The whole variable domain, filled in from reference TRBV7-8 and TRBJ1-1, reads GAGVSQSPRYKVAKRGQDVALRCDPISGHVSLFWYQQALGQGPEFLTYFQNEAQLDKSGLPSDRFFAERPEGSVSTLKIQRTQQEDSAVYLCASNRIDRGVTEAFFGQGTRLTVV.

The V call is TRBV7-6, the J call TRBJ2-1; 12 bases are shared with TRBD2. This CDR3 region has 19 residues. V lost 2 bases and J lost 4; bases outside the gene matches: 12. Germline-derived CDR1 and CDR2 are SGHVS and FNYEAQ. CDR3 amino acids: CASSLPTSGRSVAYNEQFF. CDR3 DNA sequence: TGTGCCAGCAGCTTACCGACTAGCGGGAGAAGCGTAGCATACAATGAGCAGTTCTTC. The variable domain in full, with the rest retrieved from reference TRBV7-6 and TRBJ2-1, is GAGVSQSPRYKVTKRGQDVALRCDPISGHVSLYWYRQALGQGPEFLTYFNYEAQQDKSGLPNDRFSAERPEGSISTLTIQRTEQRDSAMYRCASSLPTSGRSVAYNEQFFGPGTRLTVL.